This T cell receptor (beta chain) was profiled in a study of beta chain features in type 1 diabetes. Study results and caveats: Sampled from patients, naive, central memory and Treg TCRB repertoires appeared more similar than those sampled from healthy donors.

Every bit of the isolated RNA underwent reverse transcription, so sequencing read expressed TCRB transcripts. The table came from immunoSEQ multiplex PCR; TCRdb's copy has only in-frame clones and leaves some out. The repertoire holds roughly 180,000 clones, around 13% seen once, with 0.62% in the top ten. The table lists this clone with a few counts. The antigen is not known. The CDR3 sequence is 16 residues long. CDR1 is MNHEY and CDR2 is SVGAGI in the germline V gene. J was trimmed by 0 bases and V by 4 bases; bases with no gene match: 7. The chain combines TRBV6-5 with TRBJ2-3, with 7 positions matching TRBD2. The TCR was taken from a woman aged 18 to 35 in good health. The specimen was central memory CD4+ T cells from blood. The CDR3 loop reads CASSFLSGSSTDTQYF. As DNA, the CDR3 is TGTGCCAGCAGTTTTCTTAGCGGGTCTAGCACAGATACGCAGTATTTT.